The next 29 T cell receptor beta chains were all read from a single sample in a study of cytomegalovirus exposure and HLA in healthy donors. In the PCR, 60 Vbeta and 13 Jbeta primers were used. The protocol was immunoSEQ multiplex PCR, while the TCRdb copy is restricted to in-frame clones and leaves out a portion. The sample yields 150,000 to 200,000 clones, approximately 84% seen once. The specimen sequenced was PBMCs. These receptors originate from a boy under 18 in good health and CMV-seronegative.

J is TRBJ1-4 and V is TRBV7-9; 10 bases line up with TRBD1. Germline CDR1 is SEHNR and CDR2 is FQNEAQ (reference sequence). This CDR3 contains 13 residues. J was trimmed by 6 bases and V by 10 bases; bases with no gene match: 5. CDR3 amino acids: CATSGTGDEKLFF. CDR3 bases: TGTGCCACTTCCGGGACAGGGGATGAAAAACTGTTTTTT.

CDR3: CASSVEEGGFILDGYTF. For the CDR3, the DNA is TGTGCCAGCAGCGTAGAAGAAGGAGGGTTCATATTAGATGGCTACACCTTC. The J gene is TRBJ1-2, the V gene TRBV9; D is unresolved. This CDR3 contains 17 residues. Per germline, CDR1 SGDLS and CDR2 YYNGEE. The ends were cut back, 0 bases at V and 6 bases at J, with 21 bases in the middle.

J is TRBJ2-3 and V is TRBV14; the D gene is possibly TRBD1 (5 bases). Deletions cut 4 bases from V and 8 bases from J, with 13 bases between. This CDR3 is built from 13 residues. The germline gives CDR1 SGHDN, CDR2 FVKESK. This chain's CDR3 is CASSLLGLGTQYF. CDR3 DNA: TGTGCCAGCAGCCTACTGGGGCTTGGTACGCAGTATTTT.

Only a few counts were recorded for this clone. The rearrangement uses TRBV28 and TRBJ1-4; a weak D match, TRBD1 (6 bases). The CDR3 length is 16 residues. CDR1 is MDHEN, CDR2 SYDVKM, per germline. Trimming stripped 6 bases from V and 1 base from J, with 15 bases between. The CDR3 coding sequence is TGTGCCAGCAGCATCACAGGGATGGGAACTAATGAAAAACTGTTTTTT. Residues: CASSITGMGTNEKLFF. Filled out from reference TRBV28 and TRBJ1-4, the complete variable domain reads DVKVTQSSRYLVKRTGEKVFLECVQDMDHENMFWYRQDPGLGLRLIYFSYDVKMKEKGDIPEGYSVSREKKERFSLILESASTNQTSMYLCASSITGMGTNEKLFFGSGTQLSVL.

This clone was observed a single time. The genes are TRBV7-9 and TRBJ1-5; possible D gene TRBD1, 5 bases. The CDR3 totals 15 residues. Germline V gives CDR1 SEHNR, CDR2 FQNEAQ (reference sequence). V was trimmed by 1 base and J by 2 bases, leaving 9 bases between them. The CDR3 region is CASSLEGIGNQPQHF. DNA for the CDR3: TGTGCCAGCAGCTTAGAGGGGATTGGCAATCAGCCCCAGCATTTT.

The rearrangement uses TRBV6-5 and TRBJ1-4, with 8 positions matching TRBD1. Unmatched junction bases numbered 8, after V lost 4 bases and J lost 7 bases. This CDR3 has 15 residues. CDR1 and CDR2 from the germline V gene are MNHEY and SVGAGI. CDR3 protein: CASSFNRGKGEKLFF. CDR3 in DNA: TGTGCCAGCAGTTTCAACAGGGGGAAGGGTGAAAAACTGTTTTTT.

The J gene is TRBJ1-1, the V gene TRBV28; 7 bases are shared with TRBD1. The CDR3 contains 14 residues. The germline CDR1 and CDR2 sequences are MDHEN and SYDVKM. V lost 4 bases, J lost 3 bases, and 5 bases stayed unmatched. This CDR3 reads CASSSTGLYTEAFF. Here the CDR3 DNA reads TGTGCCAGCAGTTCGACAGGGTTGTACACTGAAGCTTTCTTT.

This rearrangement joins TRBV7-9 to TRBJ2-7; TRBD2 aligns across 8 bases. V shed 5 bases, J shed 4 bases, and the junction held 10 bases outside the gene matches. Per the germline V gene, CDR1 is SEHNR and CDR2 is FQNEAQ (reference sequence). This CDR3 contains 15 residues. The CDR3 is CASSPSGGKIYEQYF. Written as DNA, the CDR3 is TGTGCCAGCAGCCCATCGGGGGGGAAAATATACGAGCAGTACTTC.

With regard to this clone: The junction shows a germline mismatch at one end, possibly a read error. This chain links TRBV7-9 with TRBJ2-3, with 12 bases that match TRBD2. Germline-derived CDR1 and CDR2 are SEHNR and FQNEAQ (reference sequence). The CDR3 length is 17 residues. The CDR3 sequence is CSSSWPASGRGTDTQYF. The CDR3 nucleotides read TGTTCCAGCAGCTGGCCGGCTAGCGGGAGGGGAACAGATACGCAGTATTTT.

This chain links TRBV19 with TRBJ1-1, with D unresolved. Per germline, CDR1 LNHDA and CDR2 SQIVND (reference sequence). V lost 3 bases to trimming and J lost 1 base, with 9 bases between them. The CDR3 consists of 14 residues. CDR3 protein: CASSIVFPNTEAFF. The CDR3 bases are TGTGCCAGTAGTATTGTATTCCCGAACACTGAAGCTTTCTTT. Full variable domain (remainder filled in from reference TRBV19 and TRBJ1-1): DGGITQSPKYLFRKEGQNVTLSCEQNLNHDAMYWYRQDPGQGLRLIYYSQIVNDFQKGDIAEGYSVSREKKESFPLTVTSAQKNPTAFYLCASSIVFPNTEAFFGQGTRLTVV.

On this clone: Other DNA sequences within the sample encode an identical CDR3. This chain uses TRBV11-2 with TRBJ2-1, with 12 bases matching TRBD2. The CDR3 has 14 residues. V was pared by 6 bases and J by 6 bases, with 3 bases of the junction left unmatched. Germline V gene lookup returns CDR1 SGHAT and CDR2 FQNNGV. CDR3: CASSPGLAGNEQFF. CDR3 nucleotides: TGTGCCAGCAGTCCGGGACTAGCGGGCAATGAGCAGTTCTTC.

The V and J genes are TRBV10-3 and TRBJ1-6, with 9 bases aligning to TRBD1. The V and J ends lost 2 bases and 9 bases, in that order; junction bases with no gene match: 2. The germline gives CDR1 ENHRY, CDR2 SYGVKD. The CDR3 has 14 amino acids. The CDR3 sequence is CAISETGGISPLHF. The CDR3 bases are TGTGCCATCAGTGAGACAGGGGGCATTTCACCCCTCCACTTT.

This chain joins TRBV19 and TRBJ2-1; TRBD2 agrees at 10 bases. The CDR3 is 12 amino acids. V trimming: 10 bases; J trimming: 6 bases; junction bases outside the gene matches: 3. The germline V gene encodes CDR1 LNHDA and CDR2 SQIVND (reference sequence). The CDR3, as DNA: TGTGCCACCGGACTAGCGGCCAATGAGCAGTTCTTC. Its translation: CATGLAANEQFF.

The rearrangement uses TRBV5-6 and TRBJ2-1; 11 bases match TRBD2. CDR1 SGHDT and CDR2 YYEEEE come from the germline V gene. V was pared by 0 bases and J by 1 base, with 9 bases of the junction left unmatched. This CDR3 contains 19 residues. CDR3 amino acids: CASSLVGLAGADSYNEQFF. In nucleotides, the CDR3 is TGTGCCAGCAGCTTGGTAGGACTAGCGGGTGCGGATTCCTACAATGAGCAGTTCTTC.

The rearrangement joins TRBV7-3 to TRBJ2-1, with 14 bases lining up with TRBD2. The CDR3 has 16 residues. V shed 3 bases and J 6 bases; nucleotides not matched to a gene: 4. Germline-derived CDR1 and CDR2 are SGHTA and FQGTGA. The DNA for the CDR3 is TGTGCCAGCAGCTTCGCCGGGACTAGCGGGAGCAATGAGCAGTTCTTC. Its translation: CASSFAGTSGSNEQFF. The complete variable domain, with remaining parts taken from reference TRBV7-3 and TRBJ2-1, reads GAGVSQTPSNKVTEKGKYVELRCDPISGHTALYWYRQSLGQGPEFLIYFQGTGAADDSGLPNDRFFAVRPEGSVSTLKIQRTERGDSAVYLCASSFAGTSGSNEQFFGPGTRLTVL.

The genes are TRBV11-2 and TRBJ1-2; no firm D call. Germline V gene sequence: CDR1 SGHAT, CDR2 FQNNGV. CDR3 length: 13 amino acids. The ends were cut back, 4 bases at V and 5 bases at J, with 11 bases in the middle. The CDR3, as DNA: TGTGCCAGCAGCTCCCCCCGGTCATATGGCTACACCTTC. Protein sequence: CASSSPRSYGYTF. The whole variable domain, filled in from reference TRBV11-2 and TRBJ1-2, reads EAGVAQSPRYKIIEKRQSVAFWCNPISGHATLYWYQQILGQGPKLLIQFQNNGVVDDSQLPKDRFSAERLKGVDSTLKIQPAKLEDSAVYLCASSSPRSYGYTFGSGTRLTVV.

This clone turned up a few times. The chain uses TRBV6-1 and TRBJ2-2, with 14 bases that match TRBD2. This CDR3 comprises 15 residues. The germline gives CDR1 MNHNS, CDR2 SASEGT. V lost 4 bases, J lost 6 bases, and 1 base stayed unmatched. CDR3 DNA sequence: TGTGCCAGCAGTGGACTAGCGGGGGGGCCCGGGGAGCTGTTTTTT. This gives the protein CASSGLAGGPGELFF.

This chain uses TRBV5-4 with TRBJ2-7; TRBD2 agrees at 12 bases. Germline values: CDR1 SGHNT, CDR2 YYREEE (reference sequence). CDR3 length: 15 amino acids. With V trimmed by 0 bases and J by 7 bases, 5 bases remained unmatched. In DNA form, the CDR3 reads TGTGCCAGCAGCTTGGTGGGTCTAGCGGGGGGGGAGCAGTACTTC. Translated: CASSLVGLAGGEQYF. The full variable domain, its missing parts supplied by reference TRBV5-4 and TRBJ2-7, is ETGVTQSPTHLIKTRGQQVTLRCSSQSGHNTVSWYQQALGQGPQFIFQYYREEENGRGNFPPRFSGLQFPNYSSELNVNALELDDSALYLCASSLVGLAGGEQYFGPGTRLTVT.

V usage is TRBV10-3 and J usage is TRBJ2-1, with 8 nucleotides matching TRBD1. The CDR3 has 14 residues. CDR1 is ENHRY and CDR2 is SYGVKD in the germline V gene. Unmatched junction bases numbered 4, after V lost 5 bases and J lost 4 bases. CDR3 amino acids: CAISSNRGYNEQFF. CDR3 bases: TGTGCCATCAGTAGTAACAGGGGGTACAATGAGCAGTTCTTC.

The chain joins TRBV2 to TRBJ1-2, with a possible D match to TRBD1 (6 bases). The CDR3 is 15 amino acids. Trimming took off 2 bases at V and 4 bases at J, with 14 bases between the two ends. Looked up from germline, CDR1 is SNHLY and CDR2 is FYNNEI. CDR3 amino acids: CASSEQSGVVYGYTF. The CDR3 coding sequence is TGTGCCAGCAGTGAACAGTCAGGGGTCGTCTATGGCTACACCTTC.

The chain has TRBV18 and TRBJ2-3; maybe TRBD2 (5 bases). With 3 bases removed from V and 4 bases from J, the gap between germline ends came to 8 bases. The CDR3 extends over 13 amino acids. Germline-derived CDR1 and CDR2 are KGHSH and LQKENI. The CDR3 nucleotides read TGTGCCAGCTCACCCGGGAACGCAGATACGCAGTATTTT. It yields the protein CASSPGNADTQYF.

The chain carries TRBV19 and TRBJ2-3; 12 bases agree with TRBD2. Per germline, CDR1 LNHDA and CDR2 SQIVND (reference sequence). The CDR3 has 16 amino acids. The J segment lost 4 bases and the V segment lost 7 bases, leaving 9 bases of the junction unmatched. The CDR3: CASTRLAGGPADTQYF. CDR3 nucleotides: TGTGCCAGTACTCGCCTAGCGGGAGGGCCTGCAGATACGCAGTATTTT.

The rearrangement joins TRBV30 to TRBJ1-2; 10 positions agree with TRBD1. The trim removed 1 base at V and 8 bases at J, leaving 7 bases unmatched. CDR1 GTSNPN and CDR2 SVGIG come from the germline V gene (reference sequence). The CDR3 is made up of 14 amino acids. In DNA, the CDR3 is TGTGCCTGGAGTGCCCGGGACAGGGGAGGCGGCTACACCTTC. It translates to CAWSARDRGGGYTF.

V and J are TRBV29-1 and TRBJ2-2; D gene unclear. Per germline, CDR1 SQVTM and CDR2 ANQGSEA. V lost 2 bases and J lost 6, with 7 bases in between. This CDR3 region has 12 residues. CDR3 region: CSVESLPGELFF. In DNA form, the CDR3 reads TGCAGCGTTGAAAGCTTACCCGGGGAGCTGTTTTTT.

The V and J genes are TRBV29-1 and TRBJ2-7; 10 bases fit TRBD2. The CDR3 is 14 residues long. CDR1 is SQVTM and CDR2 is ANQGSEA in the germline V gene. Trimming took 4 bases from V and 0 from J; bases not matched to a gene: 3. CDR3 loop: CSVGGLATSYEQYF. CDR3 nucleotide sequence: TGCAGCGTTGGGGGACTAGCGACCTCCTACGAGCAGTACTTC.

This clone was seen a single time. The CDR3 spells CASTVEGYGGYTF. CDR3 sequence (DNA): TGTGCCAGCACGGTGGAGGGGTATGGTGGCTACACCTTC. The chain has TRBV9 and TRBJ1-2, with a possible D match to TRBD1 (5 bases). CDR1 is SGDLS, CDR2 YYNGEE, per germline. V lost 6 bases, J lost 7 bases, and 16 bases lay in between. The CDR3 extends over 13 amino acids.

The chain couples TRBV30 to TRBJ2-7, with D perhaps matching TRBD2 (6 bases). The V end lost 0 bases, the J end lost 6 bases, and 15 bases lay between the germline ends. The length of the CDR3 is 14 residues. Germline V gives CDR1 GTSNPN, CDR2 SVGIG (reference sequence). This CDR3 reads CAWSVLPGAGEQYF. In DNA form, the CDR3 reads TGTGCCTGGAGTGTACTTCCGGGAGCAGGCGAGCAGTACTTC.

CDR3 residues: CASSRDYYNEQFF. Here the CDR3 DNA reads TGTGCCAGTAGCCGGGACTATTACAATGAGCAGTTCTTC. The chain employs TRBV19 and TRBJ2-1; TRBD2 matches 7 bases. V was pared by 6 bases and J by 4 bases, with 3 bases of the junction left unmatched. The length of the CDR3 is 13 residues. Germline CDR1 LNHDA, CDR2 SQIVND (reference sequence).

The gene calls are TRBV5-8 and TRBJ1-4, with 9 bases identical to TRBD1. The J segment lost 6 bases and the V segment lost 3 bases, leaving 6 bases of the junction unmatched. The V gene's germline CDR1 is SGHTS and CDR2 YDEGEE. This CDR3 spans 15 amino acids. CDR3 DNA: TGTGCCAGCAGCTCCTACGGGACAGGGTATGAAAAACTGTTTTTT. This encodes CASSSYGTGYEKLFF.